The clone carrying this T cell receptor beta chain was detected many times. The data are from a study of T cells after yellow fever vaccination. Study at large: Some fractions had low cell numbers, and these were prepared with SMART-Seq v4 Ultra Low Input.

Each CDR3 protein gets one entry after TCRdb re-called the 5' RACE reads with MiXCR. The sample has 68,000 or so distinct CDR3 sequences, roughly 7.3% seen once. The CDR3 totals 15 residues. The ends lost 5 bases at V and 0 bases at J; junction bases unmatched: 3. Germline loops: CDR1 MDHEN, CDR2 SYDVKM. Specimen: CD8+ T cells sorted from PBMCs, collected 15 days after the yellow fever booster vaccination. The receptor comes from a man aged 25-40 years who received the YFV17D yellow fever vaccine. V and J are TRBV28 and TRBJ2-1; TRBD2 agrees at 8 bases. The CDR3 bases are TGTGCCAGCAGTCTACTAGCGGTCTCCTACAATGAGCAGTTCTTC. Translation gives CASSLLAVSYNEQFF.